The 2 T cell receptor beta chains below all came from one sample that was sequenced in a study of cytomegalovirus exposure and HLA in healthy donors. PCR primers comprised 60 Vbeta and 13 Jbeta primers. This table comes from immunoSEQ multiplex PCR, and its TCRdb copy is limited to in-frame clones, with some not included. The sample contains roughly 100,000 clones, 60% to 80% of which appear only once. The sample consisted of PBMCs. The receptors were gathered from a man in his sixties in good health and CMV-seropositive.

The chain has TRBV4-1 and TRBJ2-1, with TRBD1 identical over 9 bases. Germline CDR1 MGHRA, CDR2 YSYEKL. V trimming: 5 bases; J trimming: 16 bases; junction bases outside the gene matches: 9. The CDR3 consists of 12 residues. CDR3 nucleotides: TGCGCCAGCAGCGTAGTCCGGGACAGGGTCTTCTTC. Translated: CASSVVRDRVFF.

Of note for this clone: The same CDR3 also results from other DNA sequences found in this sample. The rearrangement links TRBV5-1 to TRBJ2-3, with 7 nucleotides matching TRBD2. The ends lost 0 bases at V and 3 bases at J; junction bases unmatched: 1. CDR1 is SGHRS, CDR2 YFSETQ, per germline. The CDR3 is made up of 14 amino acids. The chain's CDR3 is CASSLAGGTDTQYF. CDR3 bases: TGCGCCAGCAGCTTGGCGGGGGGAACAGATACGCAGTATTTT.